These 27 T cell receptor beta chains were sequenced from one sample in a study of shared clonotypes between healthy human individuals. The repertoire was sequenced with immunoSEQ multiplex PCR; TCRdb's copy has only in-frame clones and lacks some. The sample lists fewer than 200,000 clones, about 93% seen once, with 0.067% in the top ten. The sequenced sample consisted of naive CD4+ T cells sorted from blood. Subset in this sample: CD45RA+ positively selected. The receptors originated from a woman aged 25-40 years in good health.

The gene calls are TRBV28 and TRBJ2-3, with D maybe TRBD2 (5 bases). Germline values: CDR1 MDHEN, CDR2 SYDVKM. V lost 4 bases and J lost 5, with 13 bases in between. The length of the CDR3 is 14 residues. CDR3 sequence reads: CASSWASRIDTQYF. CDR3 sequence (DNA): TGTGCCAGCAGTTGGGCTAGCAGGATAGATACGCAGTATTTT.

The chain links TRBV27 to TRBJ2-7; tentative D call: TRBD2 (6 bases). Germline loops: CDR1 MNHEY, CDR2 SMNVEV (reference sequence). V gave up 5 bases and J gave up 1 base, with 9 bases separating them. This CDR3 has 13 amino acids. This chain's CDR3 is CASSKRVSYEQYF. The CDR3 DNA reads TGTGCCAGCAGTAAGCGGGTTTCCTACGAGCAGTACTTC.

The CDR3 DNA reads as TGTGCCAGTAGTATAGAGGGGACAGGGCCGTCCCAGCCCCAGCATTTT. Translated: CASSIEGTGPSQPQHF. The chain has TRBV19 and TRBJ1-5, with 9 bases lining up with TRBD1. The germline gives CDR1 LNHDA, CDR2 SQIVND (reference sequence). V dropped 0 bases and J dropped 7; count of bases not matched to a gene: 7. This CDR3 contains 16 residues.

This clone was observed a single time. The gene calls are TRBV7-2 and TRBJ2-7, with D perhaps assigned TRBD1 or TRBD2 (5 bases each). Germline V gene data show CDR1 as SGHTA and CDR2 as FQGNSA. V lost 3 bases and J lost 3, with 12 bases in between. The CDR3 sequence is 14 residues long. The CDR3 sequence: CASSLRGTHYEQYF. In DNA, the CDR3 is TGTGCCAGCAGCTTGAGGGGAACTCACTACGAGCAGTACTTC.

The chain carries TRBV27 and TRBJ2-2, with D unclear. Germline V CDR1 and CDR2: MNHEY, SMNVEV (reference sequence). The CDR3 runs to 15 residues. V was pared by 2 bases and J by 1 base, with 8 bases between. The CDR3 DNA reads TGTGCCAGCAGTTTAAGGCACCTGAACACCGGGGAGCTGTTTTTT. This gives the protein CASSLRHLNTGELFF.

The chain carries TRBV5-4 and TRBJ2-5; D is possibly TRBD1 (6 bases). The CDR3 spans 13 residues. Per the germline V gene, CDR1 is SGHNT and CDR2 is YYREEE (reference sequence). Trimming took off 5 bases at V and 1 base at J, with 9 bases between the two ends. The CDR3 is CASRLQGQETQYF. CDR3 nucleotide sequence: TGTGCCAGCAGACTACAGGGCCAAGAGACCCAGTACTTC.

This clone occurred once. The CDR3 bases are TGTGCCAGCAGCTTGGTCGCGGGACTAGCAGGGGATACGCAGTATTTT. Translating it yields CASSLVAGLAGDTQYF. The chain links TRBV5-4 to TRBJ2-3; 9 positions agree with TRBD2. There are 16 residues in the CDR3. CDR1 is SGHNT, CDR2 YYREEE, per germline (reference sequence). Trimming cost V 0 bases and J 6 bases; bases outside gene matches: 8.

The chain links TRBV9 to TRBJ1-5, with no clear D. This CDR3 is 20 amino acids long. In germline, CDR1 is SGDLS, CDR2 YYNGEE. Trimming pared 0 bases from V and 2 bases from J, leaving 24 bases between. The CDR3 DNA reads TGTGCCAGCAGCGTAGCTACGACGACGGATCTGGGGAGAGGCAATCAGCCCCAGCATTTT. It encodes CASSVATTTDLGRGNQPQHF.

The rearrangement joins TRBV10-2 to TRBJ1-1; TRBD1 is a possible D gene (6 bases). This CDR3 has 15 residues. Trimming left V 2 bases short and J 4 bases short, with 14 bases between. In germline, CDR1 is WSHSY, CDR2 SAAADI. CDR3 region: CASSEEGVGRTEAFF. The CDR3 coding sequence is TGCGCCAGCAGTGAGGAGGGGGTAGGGCGCACTGAAGCTTTCTTT.

This chain joins TRBV5-5 and TRBJ2-7; TRBD1 might be the D (6 bases). Looked up from germline, CDR1 is SGHKS and CDR2 is YYEKEE (reference sequence). Trimming took 4 bases from V and 1 from J, leaving 15 bases between them. This CDR3 region has 15 residues. The CDR3 DNA follows: TGTGCCAGCAGCCGTGGCCCGGACAGATCCTACGAGCAGTACTTC. This gives the protein CASSRGPDRSYEQYF.

The chain combines TRBV6-5 with TRBJ2-7; D is possibly TRBD1 (5 bases). Per the germline V gene, CDR1 is MNHEY and CDR2 is SVGAGI. The V end lost 6 bases, the J end lost 0 bases, and 9 bases lay between the germline ends. The CDR3 is 13 amino acids. CDR3 DNA sequence: TGTGCCAGCAGGGGGCAGGACTCCTACGAGCAGTACTTC. Translation: CASRGQDSYEQYF.

The chain recombines TRBV28 with TRBJ1-1, with 10 positions matching TRBD1. J lost 5 bases, V lost 6 bases, and 9 bases had no gene match. This CDR3 contains 15 residues. CDR1 is MDHEN and CDR2 is SYDVKM in the germline V gene. The CDR3 region is CASRDPGQGKTEAFF. CDR3 coding DNA: TGTGCCAGCAGGGACCCGGGACAGGGGAAGACTGAAGCTTTCTTT.

V is TRBV15 and J is TRBJ1-1; TRBD1 aligns across 7 bases. The CDR3 loop spans 16 amino acids. The germline V gene has CDR1 LNHNV and CDR2 YYDKDF (reference sequence). V shed 2 bases, J shed 0 bases, and the junction held 6 bases outside the gene matches. The CDR3 spells CATSRWTGLMNTEAFF. DNA of the CDR3: TGTGCCACCAGCAGATGGACAGGACTTATGAACACTGAAGCTTTCTTT.

The CDR3 loop reads CASSFYSPAGLTYEQYF. CDR3 DNA sequence: TGTGCCAGCAGTTTTTATTCCCCAGCGGGACTTACCTACGAGCAGTACTTC. This chain joins TRBV28 and TRBJ2-7; 7 bases are a match to TRBD2. The CDR3 has 17 residues. V dropped 3 bases and J dropped 2; count of bases not matched to a gene: 13. Germline V CDR1 and CDR2: MDHEN, SYDVKM.

The chain employs TRBV10-1 and TRBJ2-7; D is perhaps TRBD2 (6 bases). V lost 3 bases and J 0 bases, leaving 9 bases between the germline ends. The CDR3 spans 14 residues. CDR1 and CDR2 from the germline V gene are WNHNN and SYGVQD (reference sequence). The CDR3 sequence is CASSDRGLSYEQYF. The DNA for the CDR3 is TGCGCCAGCAGTGATCGGGGACTCTCCTACGAGCAGTACTTC.

The rearrangement links TRBV19 to TRBJ2-5; either TRBD1 or TRBD2 may supply D (5 bases each). V gave up 2 bases and J gave up 5 bases, with 12 bases separating them. The CDR3 length is 14 residues. Germline loops: CDR1 LNHDA, CDR2 SQIVND (reference sequence). CDR3: CASSIRGAEETQYF. CDR3 coding DNA: TGTGCCAGTAGTATAAGAGGGGCCGAGGAGACCCAGTACTTC.

The chain carries TRBV9 and TRBJ1-1, with D unclear. The CDR3 is 13 amino acids. Germline CDR1 SGDLS, CDR2 YYNGEE. V gave up 7 bases and J gave up 0 bases, with 10 bases separating them. For the CDR3, the DNA is TGTGCCAGCGGGCTGATGGTGAACACTGAAGCTTTCTTT. Amino acid sequence: CASGLMVNTEAFF.

The chain joins TRBV11-2 to TRBJ2-7; no clear D gene. V lost 7 bases, J lost 1 base, and 11 bases lay in between. The CDR3 runs to 13 residues. Germline V gives CDR1 SGHAT, CDR2 FQNNGV. The CDR3 nucleotides are TGTGCCAGCACCCCCCCATGGTCCTACGAGCAGTACTTC. As protein: CASTPPWSYEQYF.

This clone appeared a single time. This chain connects TRBV5-4 to TRBJ2-3; 7 bases match TRBD2. The V segment lost 4 bases and the J segment 4 bases; nucleotides outside the gene matches: 9. The CDR3 has 15 residues. Germline V gives CDR1 SGHNT, CDR2 YYREEE (reference sequence). The CDR3 protein is CASSPRVAGADTQYF. Here the CDR3 DNA reads TGTGCCAGCAGCCCCCGGGTAGCGGGTGCAGATACGCAGTATTTT. Using reference TRBV5-4 and TRBJ2-3 for the parts outside the CDR3, the full variable domain is ETGVTQSPTHLIKTRGQQVTLRCSSQSGHNTVSWYQQALGQGPQFIFQYYREEENGRGNFPPRFSGLQFPNYSSELNVNALELDDSALYLCASSPRVAGADTQYFGPGTRLTVL.

This clone was detected only a few times. The rearrangement links TRBV29-1 to TRBJ2-2; D is undetermined. Germline V gives CDR1 SQVTM, CDR2 ANQGSEA. Trimming removed 4 bases from V and 7 bases from J, with 10 bases in between. The CDR3 loop spans 12 amino acids. The CDR3 sequence: CSVAMAVGELFF. The CDR3 DNA follows: TGCAGCGTTGCGATGGCTGTCGGGGAGCTGTTTTTT.

This clone has a single count. V and J are TRBV11-2 and TRBJ1-1; 8 nucleotides agree with TRBD1. J gave up 2 bases and V 1 base, and 6 bases lay outside the gene matches. Germline values: CDR1 SGHAT, CDR2 FQNNGV. The CDR3 contains 16 residues. CDR3 region: CASSLAGQGANTEAFF. The CDR3 nucleotides read TGTGCCAGCAGCTTAGCAGGTCAGGGGGCTAACACTGAAGCTTTCTTT.

The rearrangement joins TRBV19 to TRBJ2-1; D possibly corresponds to TRBD2 (6 bases). The CDR3 is made up of 15 amino acids. Trimming removed 6 bases at V and 0 bases at J, with 12 bases between. Germline V gene data show CDR1 as LNHDA and CDR2 as SQIVND (reference sequence). The CDR3 nucleotides read TGTGCCAGTAGCCTAGCGCGAAGCTCCTACAATGAGCAGTTCTTC. Its translation: CASSLARSSYNEQFF.

This clone appeared a single time. The chain employs TRBV5-1 and TRBJ2-2, with a weak D call TRBD1 (6 bases). The CDR3 covers 19 residues. The germline CDR1 and CDR2 sequences are SGHRS and YFSETQ. Trimming removed 2 bases from V and 8 bases from J, with 28 bases in between. The CDR3, as DNA: TGCGCCAGCAGCTTACCTCCGGGACATGGGACCCCCGAGTCAGGGGAGCTGTTTTTT. This translates into CASSLPPGHGTPESGELFF.

The V call is TRBV7-2, the J call TRBJ2-1, with D unclear. Deletions cut 6 bases from V and 6 bases from J, with 12 bases between. The CDR3 loop spans 13 amino acids. CDR1 is SGHTA and CDR2 is FQGNSA in the germline V gene. Here the CDR3 DNA reads TGTGCCAGCAGATGGAATTCCCGCAATGAGCAGTTCTTC. This sequence encodes CASRWNSRNEQFF.

V is TRBV18 and J is TRBJ2-1; 7 bases map to TRBD1. The CDR3 contains 15 residues. Germline assignment: CDR1 KGHSH and CDR2 LQKENI. With 4 bases clipped from V and 7 bases from J, the junction kept 10 bases outside the gene matches. CDR3 nucleotides: TGTGCCAGCTCACTACGGCAGGGACAGTCAAATGAGCAGTTCTTC. Its translation: CASSLRQGQSNEQFF.

V and J are TRBV7-1 and TRBJ1-2; weak D call: TRBD1 (6 bases). TRBV7-1 is an ORF, with its function uncertain. This CDR3 contains 13 residues. V shed 5 bases and J shed 3 bases, with 10 bases lying between them. CDR3 sequence reads: CASSPSGDYGYTF. The DNA of the CDR3 is TGTGCCAGCAGCCCCTCAGGGGACTATGGCTACACCTTC.

This clone was detected once. This chain connects TRBV18 to TRBJ2-5; 7 bases agree with TRBD1. The CDR3 covers 17 residues. Germline V lookup: CDR1 KGHSH, CDR2 LQKENI. V was clipped by 3 bases and J by 7 bases; unmatched bases: 17. As DNA, the CDR3 is TGTGCCAGCTCACCCCATCCCGCCGAGACAGGGTCATGGACCCAGTACTTC. Translation gives CASSPHPAETGSWTQYF.